This is a list of T cell receptor beta chains from one sample in a study of blood T cell repertoires in COVID-19. Data came from immunoSEQ multiplex PCR; TCRdb stores just in-frame clones and leaves some out. In the table there are some 120,000 clones, approximately 85% of which are singletons. Sequenced sample: peripheral blood. The source of these receptors is a woman aged 80 or older with COVID-19, enrolled during active disease. CDR3s include the opening cysteine and the closing phenylalanine or tryptophan.

CDR3 length | V gene | CDR3 protein
15 | TRBV7-2 | CASSPRTGGTDTQYF
13 | TRBV4-2 | CASSPETGLGYTF
15 | TRBV19 | CASSIVDRDIGTQYF
12 | TRBV10-3 | CAAGPNTGELFF
15 | TRBV7-9 | CASKAGGPIHNEQFF
15 | TRBV7-2 | CASSLDQGPYNEQFF
15 | TRBV5-1 | CASSSLSGYSYEQYF
15 | TRBV19 | CASSIGGPQRREQYF
13 | TRBV3-1/TRBV3-2 | CASSQGWSNEQFF
13 | TRBV5-1 | CASSGGGPYEQYF
12 | TRBV12-5 | CASGSDSATQYF
16 | TRBV9 | CASSPWDSSGTDTQYF
14 | TRBV28 | CASSGGRPGGEQYF
13 | TRBV6-2/TRBV6-3 | CASIPPNCSSQYF
14 | TRBV20-1 | CSASSRAYNSPLHF
13 | TRBV25-1 | CASSVGHLSNQYF
13 | TRBV27 | CASSQGFDQPQHF
15 | TRBV27 | CASSFKAGGPGEQFF
15 | TRBV19 | CASSIGQGVHQPQHF
13 | TRBV28 | CASRRQGNNEQYF
13 | TRBV12-3/TRBV12-4 | CASSRGQGNEQFF
12 | TRBV2 | CASREGDYGYTF
17 | TRBV27 | CASSLSWTSGGTDTQYF
16 | TRBV2 | CASSVGLAANTGELFF
14 | TRBV6-5 | CASSYDFRGETQYF
13 | TRBV25-1 | CASSDPRNYEQYF
18 | TRBV7-2 | CASSLGKGLAGGGFEQYF
14 | TRBV5-1 | CASRTGGEDGELFF
14 | TRBV28 | CASSPGTFDQPQHF
20 | TRBV5-1 | CASSSIRDRGRGRNTGELFF
15 | TRBV6-1 | CASSEGTGSYNEQFF
15 | TRBV11-3 | CASSIGQGGTGELFF
12 | TRBV7-9 | CASSSDSYGYTF
14 | TRBV19 | CASRLGLKNTEAFF
15 | TRBV19 | CASSLLGAGGETQYF
13 | TRBV6-5 | CASNGLDNTEAFF
13 | TRBV10-3 | CAMTSGTDNEQFF
15 | TRBV7-8 | CASSLGGTGGEKLFF
15 | TRBV5-6 | CASRGTQESPYEQYF
13 | TRBV13 | CASSLGRDTEAFF
13 | TRBV6-5 | CASRGTDLDEQYF
15 | TRBV9 | CASSTSGISTDTQYF
15 | TRBV2 | CASSDGGRSYNEQFF
14 | TRBV7-2 | CASTLGQGNTEAFF
13 | TRBV28 | CASRKTGTGELFF
14 | TRBV29-1 | CSVVLTGGVNEQFF
15 | TRBV15 | CATSREPTGLGEQFF
12 | TRBV6-2/TRBV6-3 | CASSWQPGEQYF